These 2 T cell receptor beta chains were all obtained from the same sample, sequenced in a study of T cells after somatic rescue of genetic block. Data came from immunoSEQ multiplex PCR; TCRdb stores just in-frame clones and leaves some out. The sample lists 55,000 or so clones, approximately 96% occurring once. Sequenced input: peripheral blood mononuclear cells (PBMCs). The receptors come from a child younger than two.

The genes are TRBV27 and TRBJ2-2, with 8 nucleotides matching TRBD2. The CDR3 is made up of 15 amino acids. CDR1 is MNHEY and CDR2 is SMNVEV in the germline V gene (reference sequence). V lost 2 bases and J lost 1; bases outside the gene matches: 0. The CDR3 is CASSLLAGNTGELFF. The CDR3 DNA reads as TGTGCCAGCAGTTTACTAGCGGGGAACACCGGGGAGCTGTTTTTT.

This chain uses TRBV5-1 with TRBJ1-1; TRBD1 matches 7 bases. V dropped 3 bases and J dropped 4; count of bases not matched to a gene: 3. The CDR3 sequence is 13 residues long. Germline V lookup: CDR1 SGHRS, CDR2 YFSETQ. The CDR3 DNA is TGCGCCAGCAGCTACCGACAGGGCACTGAAGCTTTCTTT. It codes for CASSYRQGTEAFF. Full variable domain (rest looked up from reference TRBV5-1 and TRBJ1-1): KAGVTQTPRYLIKTRGQQVTLSCSPISGHRSVSWYQQTPGQGLQFLFEYFSETQRNKGNFPGRFSGRQFSNSRSEMNVSTLELGDSALYLCASSYRQGTEAFFGQGTRLTVV.